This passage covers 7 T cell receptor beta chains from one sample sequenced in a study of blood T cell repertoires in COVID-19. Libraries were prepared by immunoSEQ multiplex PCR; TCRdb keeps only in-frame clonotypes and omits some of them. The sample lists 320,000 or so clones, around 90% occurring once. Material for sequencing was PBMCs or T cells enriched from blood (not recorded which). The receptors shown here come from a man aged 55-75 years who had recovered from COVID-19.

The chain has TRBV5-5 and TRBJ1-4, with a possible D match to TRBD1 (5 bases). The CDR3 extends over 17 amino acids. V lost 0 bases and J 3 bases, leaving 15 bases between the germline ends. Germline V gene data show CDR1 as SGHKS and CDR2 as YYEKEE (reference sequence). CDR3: CASSLEPGNPANEKLFF. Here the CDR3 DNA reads TGTGCCAGCAGCTTGGAGCCAGGGAACCCGGCTAATGAAAAACTGTTTTTT. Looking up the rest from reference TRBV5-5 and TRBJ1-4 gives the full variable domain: DAGVTQSPTHLIKTRGQQVTLRCSPISGHKSVSWYQQVLGQGPQFIFQYYEKEERGRGNFPDRFSARQFPNYSSELNVNALLLGDSALYLCASSLEPGNPANEKLFFGSGTQLSVL.

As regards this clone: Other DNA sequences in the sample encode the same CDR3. The CDR3 nucleotides read TGTGCCAGCAGCCAAACAACTGAAGCTTTCTTT. It translates to CASSQTTEAFF. The chain combines TRBV3-1 (or the pseudogene TRBV3-2) with TRBJ1-1; D is undetermined. The CDR3 covers 11 residues. Trimming cost V 2 bases and J 5 bases, with 3 bases left between them. Germline CDR1 and CDR2: LGHDT and YNNKEL (reference sequence).

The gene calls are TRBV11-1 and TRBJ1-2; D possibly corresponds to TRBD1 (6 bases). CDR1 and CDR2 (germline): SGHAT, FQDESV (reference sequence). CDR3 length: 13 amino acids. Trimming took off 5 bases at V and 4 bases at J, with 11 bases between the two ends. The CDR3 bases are TGTGCCAGCAGCCAGGACAGTGGCTATGGCTACACCTTC. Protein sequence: CASSQDSGYGYTF.

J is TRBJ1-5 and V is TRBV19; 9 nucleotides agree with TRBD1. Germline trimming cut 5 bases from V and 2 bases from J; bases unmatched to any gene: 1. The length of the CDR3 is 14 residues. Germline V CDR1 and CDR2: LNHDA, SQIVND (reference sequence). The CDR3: CASSWTGGNQPQHF. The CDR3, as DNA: TGTGCCAGTAGTTGGACAGGGGGCAATCAGCCCCAGCATTTT. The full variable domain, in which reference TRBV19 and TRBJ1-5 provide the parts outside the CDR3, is DGGITQSPKYLFRKEGQNVTLSCEQNLNHDAMYWYRQDPGQGLRLIYYSQIVNDFQKGDIAEGYSVSREKKESFPLTVTSAQKNPTAFYLCASSWTGGNQPQHFGDGTRLSIL.

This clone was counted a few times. Here the CDR3 DNA reads TGTGCCAGCAGCTTGCTGCTAGTTGGGGAGCTGTTTTTT. This translates into CASSLLLVGELFF. V and J are TRBV5-5 and TRBJ2-2; D unresolved. Germline V gives CDR1 SGHKS, CDR2 YYEKEE (reference sequence). The CDR3 totals 13 residues. Trimming took 1 base from V and 8 from J, leaving 9 bases between them. Supplemented by reference TRBV5-5 and TRBJ2-2, the full variable domain reads DAGVTQSPTHLIKTRGQQVTLRCSPISGHKSVSWYQQVLGQGPQFIFQYYEKEERGRGNFPDRFSARQFPNYSSELNVNALLLGDSALYLCASSLLLVGELFFGEGSRLTVL.

The CDR3 sequence is CASSLELGSSYEQYF. In DNA, the CDR3 is TGTGCCAGCAGCTTAGAGCTAGGGAGCTCCTACGAGCAGTACTTC. The chain carries TRBV11-2 and TRBJ2-7, with D perhaps matching TRBD2 (5 bases). Deletions cut 0 bases from V and 0 bases from J, with 9 bases between. The germline gives CDR1 SGHAT, CDR2 FQNNGV. The CDR3 is 15 amino acids.

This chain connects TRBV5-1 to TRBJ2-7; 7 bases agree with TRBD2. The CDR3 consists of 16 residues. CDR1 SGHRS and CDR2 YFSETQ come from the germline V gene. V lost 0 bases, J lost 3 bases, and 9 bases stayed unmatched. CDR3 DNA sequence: TGCGCCAGCAGCTTGGCGGCGGGCGGGAGAAACTACGAGCAGTACTTC. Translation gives CASSLAAGGRNYEQYF.